This TCR beta chain was recorded in a study of glioma-infiltrating T cells. Study outcomes and limitations: Tissue-blood divergence was below expectation in non-neoplastic patients, above in gliomas. CDR3 overlap between tissue and blood was very small.

TCR alpha and beta CDR3 regions were amplified from RNA using iRepertoire nested multiplex PCR. TCRdb used MiXCR to reprocess the multiplex PCR reads, holding one entry per CDR3 protein. Among 100,000 to 150,000 distinct CDR3 sequences listed, about 25% were seen once. Notes on this clonotype: Its specificity is not known.

Input material: glioma tissue, nonneoplastic brain tissue, or PBMCs (not recorded which). This clonotype was sampled from a human donor with low-grade glioma or glioblastoma, undergoing nonglioma brain surgery, or in good health (not recorded which).

This CDR3 reads CASSPPTSGVWNTGELFF. CDR3 bases: TGTGCCAGCAGCCCGCCGACTAGCGGTGTATGGAACACCGGGGAGCTGTTTTTT. The chain carries TRBV7-2 and TRBJ2-2; 9 bases fit TRBD2. This CDR3 has 18 amino acids. V lost 5 bases and J lost 1; bases outside the gene matches: 11. Per germline, CDR1 SGHTA and CDR2 FQGNSA.